This T cell receptor beta chain was found in a study of shared clonotypes between healthy human individuals. CDR1 is MNHNY, CDR2 SVGAGI, per germline (reference sequence). CDR3 size: 14 residues. J was trimmed by 10 bases and V by 5 bases; bases with no gene match: 8. Sequenced by immunoSEQ multiplex PCR; TCRdb stores in-frame clones only, minus some. The sample includes roughly 2 million clones, around 95% of them seen just once. This chain connects TRBV6-6 to TRBJ1-6; TRBD1 aligns across 7 bases. Input material: naive CD4+ T cells sorted from blood. Indicated subset: CD45RA+ positively selected. The sequence was collected from a man aged 18 to 29 in good health. The CDR3 region is CASSRQGGESPLHF. Here the CDR3 DNA reads TGTGCCAGCAGTCGACAGGGTGGTGAGTCACCCCTCCACTTT.